These 23 T cell receptor beta chains were all obtained from the same sample, sequenced in a study of a mutant IDH1 vaccine in newly diagnosed glioma. This sample's time point: week 35, safety follow-up. All doses held 300 ug of mutant IDH1 20-mer peptide, with topical imiquimod. The method was immunoSEQ multiplex PCR; TCRdb's version includes in-frame clones alone and lacks a portion of them. Of roughly 25,000 clones in the sample, roughly 83% were seen once. These receptors are not linked to any known antigen. The input for sequencing was PBMCs, taken from a glioma patient whose treatment included an IDH1 peptide vaccine. Receptors originate from a man aged 25-45 years with glioma.

This chain uses TRBV27 with TRBJ2-5, with D perhaps TRBD2 (7 bases). This CDR3 is 17 amino acids long. V dropped 8 bases and J dropped 5 bases, with 27 bases sitting between them. The germline V gene has CDR1 MNHEY and CDR2 SMNVEV (reference sequence). This CDR3 is CASSPGKRGGREETQYF. The CDR3 DNA reads as TGTGCCAGCTCCCCTGGGAAGAGGGGGGGCCGGGAGGAGACCCAGTACTTC.

The rearrangement uses TRBV6-5 and TRBJ2-3; 7 bases are shared with TRBD2. This CDR3 comprises 15 residues. Germline trimming cut 6 bases from V and 5 bases from J; bases unmatched to any gene: 11. CDR1 and CDR2 (germline): MNHEY, SVGAGI. CDR3 coding DNA: TGTGCCAGCAGCGCGCGCGGGAGAGAGATAGATACGCAGTATTTT. Its translation: CASSARGREIDTQYF.

The chain couples TRBV5-1 to TRBJ1-6; 9 nucleotides match TRBD1. In germline, CDR1 is SGHRS, CDR2 YFSETQ. This CDR3 is built from 15 residues. Unmatched junction bases numbered 10, after V lost 5 bases and J lost 10 bases. The DNA for the CDR3 is TGCGCCAGCAGTTTATCCGGGACAGGGCGATCACCCCTCCACTTT. As protein: CASSLSGTGRSPLHF.

This CDR3 is CASSPVGQALNQPQHF. CDR3 DNA: TGCGCCAGCAGCCCAGTTGGACAGGCGCTGAATCAGCCCCAGCATTTT. V gene TRBV4-1 combines with J gene TRBJ1-5, with 7 bases fitting TRBD1. V was clipped by 4 bases and J by 4 bases; unmatched bases: 10. The length of the CDR3 is 16 residues. The germline V gene encodes CDR1 MGHRA and CDR2 YSYEKL.

The chain is built from TRBV7-9 and TRBJ1-4, with 8 bases fitting TRBD1. Germline CDR1 SEHNR, CDR2 FQNEAQ (reference sequence). This CDR3 comprises 15 residues. V lost 0 bases and J lost 4; bases outside the gene matches: 1. As DNA, the CDR3 is TGTGCCAGCAGCTTAGCCACAGGGGGTAATGAAAAACTGTTTTTT. Translated: CASSLATGGNEKLFF.

The chain is built from TRBV11-2 and TRBJ1-2; 9 nucleotides agree with TRBD1. The V gene's germline CDR1 is SGHAT and CDR2 FQNNGV. J was trimmed by 12 bases and V by 3 bases; bases with no gene match: 8. The CDR3 consists of 13 residues. The CDR3 DNA reads as TGTGCCAGCAGCTTGGGACAGGGCAAGATAGACACCTTC. Translation: CASSLGQGKIDTF.

V is TRBV6-1 and J is TRBJ1-1, with TRBD1 identical over 7 bases. The junction had 13 bases not matched to a gene; V was cut back by 7 bases and J by 5 bases. Germline CDR1 and CDR2: MNHNS and SASEGT. This CDR3 spans 15 amino acids. The CDR3, as DNA: TGTGCCAGCACCAAGGAGAGGGGGCTGGAAACTGAAGCTTTCTTT. This translates into CASTKERGLETEAFF.

This chain links TRBV28 with TRBJ1-3; maybe TRBD1 (5 bases). V lost 9 bases and J 0 bases, leaving 15 bases between the germline ends. Germline V CDR1 and CDR2: MDHEN, SYDVKM. This CDR3 has 15 amino acids. CDR3 loop: CASYAGVVSGNTIYF. The DNA for the CDR3 is TGTGCCAGTTACGCGGGGGTCGTCTCTGGAAACACCATATATTTT.

This clone was observed a single time. The chain carries TRBV18 and TRBJ1-4; D call uncertain. Germline CDR1 KGHSH, CDR2 LQKENI. Deletions cut 5 bases from V and 12 bases from J, with 22 bases between. The CDR3 runs to 15 residues. This CDR3 reads CASSYVKTGNSELFF. The CDR3 nucleotides are TGTGCCAGCTCATACGTCAAGACGGGGAATTCGGAACTGTTTTTT.

The V and J genes are TRBV7-9 and TRBJ1-2; D gene uncertain. V dropped 3 bases and J dropped 8 bases, with 16 bases sitting between them. Germline assignment: CDR1 SEHNR and CDR2 FQNEAQ (reference sequence). The CDR3 is 14 residues long. CDR3 nucleotide sequence: TGTGCCAGCAGCTTTGGTGACCGAACTCTAGGCTACACCTTC. Translation: CASSFGDRTLGYTF.

This chain joins TRBV30 and TRBJ1-6; D is uncertain. Deletions cut 3 bases from V and 5 bases from J, with 17 bases between. The CDR3 consists of 16 residues. From germline, CDR1 is GTSNPN and CDR2 SVGIG (reference sequence). The CDR3 DNA is TGTGCCTGGAGCAAAAGCGAGGATCTTCATAATTCACCCCTCCACTTT. It encodes CAWSKSEDLHNSPLHF.

The chain uses TRBV6-5 and TRBJ2-7; TRBD1 aligns across 7 bases. Germline V gives CDR1 MNHEY, CDR2 SVGAGI. The CDR3 length is 14 residues. Germline trimming cut 6 bases from V and 3 bases from J; bases unmatched to any gene: 8. The CDR3 nucleotides read TGTGCCAGCAGCCCCCGGGACAGAAACTACGAGCAGTACTTC. Translating it yields CASSPRDRNYEQYF.

The chain joins TRBV28 to TRBJ2-7, with D unclear. The length of the CDR3 is 15 residues. V gave up 1 base and J gave up 0 bases, with 10 bases separating them. Germline V gene sequence: CDR1 MDHEN, CDR2 SYDVKM. The CDR3 DNA follows: TGTGCCAGCAGTTTATCCCCAGCATCCTCCTACGAGCAGTACTTC. Translated, it gives CASSLSPASSYEQYF.

The chain recombines TRBV6-6 with TRBJ1-6, with D unclear. The CDR3 sequence is 14 residues long. Germline V gives CDR1 MNHNY, CDR2 SVGAGI (reference sequence). V was pared by 2 bases and J by 7 bases, with 9 bases between. The CDR3 protein is CASSYVGENSPLHF. CDR3 sequence (DNA): TGTGCCAGCAGTTACGTAGGCGAGAATTCACCCCTCCACTTT.

CDR3 in amino acids: CASSFSSSGNTIYF. CDR3 sequence (DNA): TGCGCCAGCAGCTTTTCATCCTCTGGAAACACCATATATTTT. The V call is TRBV5-1, the J call TRBJ1-3; D is undetermined. CDR3 length: 14 amino acids. V was pared by 2 bases and J by 0 bases, with 6 bases between. Germline assignment: CDR1 SGHRS and CDR2 YFSETQ.

V and J are TRBV28 and TRBJ2-1, with D perhaps assigned TRBD1 or TRBD2 (5 bases each). With 1 base removed from V and 14 bases from J, the gap between germline ends came to 18 bases. Germline V lookup: CDR1 MDHEN, CDR2 SYDVKM. The CDR3 contains 14 residues. The CDR3 region has the DNA TGTGCCAGCAGTTTATCCCTAGGGACGGCCAAGGAGTTCTTC. Amino acids: CASSLSLGTAKEFF.

The rearrangement joins TRBV7-8 to TRBJ1-1; D is undetermined. CDR1 is SGHVS and CDR2 is FQNEAQ in the germline V gene. V was pared by 5 bases and J by 5 bases, with 15 bases between. This CDR3 contains 14 residues. As DNA, the CDR3 is TGTGCCAGCAGCCCCCTCCTGGGCTCGACTGAAGCTTTCTTT. Its translation is CASSPLLGSTEAFF. The full variable domain, rest sourced from reference TRBV7-8 and TRBJ1-1, is GAGVSQSPRYKVAKRGQDVALRCDPISGHVSLFWYQQALGQGPEFLTYFQNEAQLDKSGLPSDRFFAERPEGSVSTLKIQRTQQEDSAVYLCASSPLLGSTEAFFGQGTRLTVV.

The chain employs TRBV6-5 and TRBJ1-2; D not resolved. CDR3 length equals 14 residues. Trimming left V 3 bases short and J 5 bases short, with 13 bases between. Germline V gives CDR1 MNHEY, CDR2 SVGAGI. CDR3 loop: CASSYGRATYGYTF. The CDR3 DNA is TGTGCCAGCAGTTATGGACGGGCAACTTATGGCTACACCTTC.

This chain uses TRBV28 with TRBJ2-1; TRBD2 agrees at 11 bases. The germline V gene encodes CDR1 MDHEN and CDR2 SYDVKM. V lost 4 bases, J lost 3 bases, and 5 bases stayed unmatched. This CDR3 has 16 residues. DNA of the CDR3: TGTGCCAGCAGTTCAGGAGGGACTAGCGGCTACAATGAGCAGTTCTTC. Encoded protein: CASSSGGTSGYNEQFF. Full variable domain (remainder filled in from reference TRBV28 and TRBJ2-1): DVKVTQSSRYLVKRTGEKVFLECVQDMDHENMFWYRQDPGLGLRLIYFSYDVKMKEKGDIPEGYSVSREKKERFSLILESASTNQTSMYLCASSSGGTSGYNEQFFGPGTRLTVL.

V gene TRBV2 combines with J gene TRBJ2-5; the D gene is possibly TRBD1 (6 bases). This CDR3 contains 12 residues. V was pared by 8 bases and J by 5 bases, with 12 bases between. CDR1 is SNHLY and CDR2 is FYNNEI in the germline V gene. The chain's CDR3 is CASQGLAETQYF. The CDR3 nucleotides read TGTGCCAGCCAGGGGTTGGCGGAGACCCAGTACTTC.

The chain uses TRBV5-1 and TRBJ2-3; TRBD2 aligns across 9 bases. Trimming removed 4 bases from V and 2 bases from J; junction bases left unmatched: 14. The CDR3 sequence is 18 residues long. Germline lookup yields CDR1 SGHRS and CDR2 YFSETQ. The CDR3 sequence is CASSPYDRLADNTDTQYF. CDR3 coding DNA: TGCGCCAGCAGCCCCTACGACCGACTAGCGGACAACACAGATACGCAGTATTTT.

The chain has TRBV5-1 and TRBJ2-1; TRBD1 might be the D (6 bases). This CDR3 comprises 15 residues. Germline CDR1 reads SGHRS; CDR2 reads YFSETQ. The V end was cut by 2 bases, the J end by 0 bases, with 9 bases between. As DNA, the CDR3 is TGCGCCAGCAGCTTCGGGGACACCTCCTACAATGAGCAGTTCTTC. Its protein is CASSFGDTSYNEQFF.

The chain is built from TRBV7-7 and TRBJ1-3; possibly TRBD1 for D (6 bases). Between the trimmed V and J ends, which lost 0 bases and 7 bases, there was a span of 7 bases. The germline V gene has CDR1 SSHAT and CDR2 FNYEAQ (reference sequence). This CDR3 region has 13 residues. CDR3 DNA: TGTGCCAGCAGCTTAGCTCAGGGGAACACCATATATTTT. Protein sequence: CASSLAQGNTIYF.